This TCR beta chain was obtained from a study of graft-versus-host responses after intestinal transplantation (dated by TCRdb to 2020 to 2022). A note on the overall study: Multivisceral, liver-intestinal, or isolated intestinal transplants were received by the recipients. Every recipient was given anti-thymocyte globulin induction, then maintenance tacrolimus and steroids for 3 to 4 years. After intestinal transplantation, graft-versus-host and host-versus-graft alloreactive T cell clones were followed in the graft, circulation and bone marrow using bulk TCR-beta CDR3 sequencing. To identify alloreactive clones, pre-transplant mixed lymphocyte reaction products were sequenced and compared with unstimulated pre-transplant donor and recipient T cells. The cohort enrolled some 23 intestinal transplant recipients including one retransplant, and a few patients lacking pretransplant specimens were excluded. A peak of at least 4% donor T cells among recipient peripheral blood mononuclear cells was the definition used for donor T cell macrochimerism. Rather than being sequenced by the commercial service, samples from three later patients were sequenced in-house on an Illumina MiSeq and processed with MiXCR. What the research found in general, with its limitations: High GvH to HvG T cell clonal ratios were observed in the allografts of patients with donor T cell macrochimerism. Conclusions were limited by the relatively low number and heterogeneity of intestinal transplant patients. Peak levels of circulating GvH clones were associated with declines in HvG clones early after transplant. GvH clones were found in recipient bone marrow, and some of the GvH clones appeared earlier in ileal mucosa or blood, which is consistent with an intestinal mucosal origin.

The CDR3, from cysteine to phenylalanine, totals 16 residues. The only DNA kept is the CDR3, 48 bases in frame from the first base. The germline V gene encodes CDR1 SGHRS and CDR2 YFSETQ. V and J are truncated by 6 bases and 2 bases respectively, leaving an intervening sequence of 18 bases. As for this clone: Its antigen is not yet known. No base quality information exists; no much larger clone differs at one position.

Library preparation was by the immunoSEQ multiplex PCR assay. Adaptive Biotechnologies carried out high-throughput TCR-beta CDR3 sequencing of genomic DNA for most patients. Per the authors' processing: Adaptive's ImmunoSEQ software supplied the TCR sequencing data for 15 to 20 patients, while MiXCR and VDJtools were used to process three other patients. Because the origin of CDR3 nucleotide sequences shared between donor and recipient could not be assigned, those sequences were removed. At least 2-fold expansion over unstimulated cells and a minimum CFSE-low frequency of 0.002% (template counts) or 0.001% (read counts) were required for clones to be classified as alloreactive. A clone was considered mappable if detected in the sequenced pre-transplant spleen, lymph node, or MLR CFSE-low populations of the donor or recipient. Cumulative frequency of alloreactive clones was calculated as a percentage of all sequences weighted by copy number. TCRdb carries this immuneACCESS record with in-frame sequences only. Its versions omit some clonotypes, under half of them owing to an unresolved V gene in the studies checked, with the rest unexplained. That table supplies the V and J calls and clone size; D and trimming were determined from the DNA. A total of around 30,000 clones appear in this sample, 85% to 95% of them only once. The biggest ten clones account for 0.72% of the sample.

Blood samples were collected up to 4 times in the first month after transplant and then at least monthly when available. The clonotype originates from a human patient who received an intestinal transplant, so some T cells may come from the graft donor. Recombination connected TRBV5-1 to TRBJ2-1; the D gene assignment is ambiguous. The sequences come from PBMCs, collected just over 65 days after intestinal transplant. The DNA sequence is TGCGCCAGCACTCCTAAGACTCTCTTTGCCTACAATGAGCAGTTCTTC. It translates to CASTPKTLFAYNEQFF.